This T cell receptor (beta chain) was observed in a study of B cell selection in AIRE deficiency. In the original processing: Pooled conventional T cells gave roughly 99,000 patient and approximately 1.3x10^5 donor TCRbeta sequences. Sequencing was performed with immunoSEQ multiplex PCR; in TCRdb, only in-frame clones are kept and a portion is missing. V, J and clone size are taken as reported in that table, and D and trimming were inferred from the DNA itself. Among approximately 25,000 clones, less than 97% were seen once, and the ten largest hold just under 0.25%. This CDR3 has 13 amino acids. V dropped 6 bases and J dropped 7 bases, with 16 bases sitting between them. Per germline, CDR1 MNHEY and CDR2 SVGAGI. Sorting defined conventional CD4 T cells as CD4+CD127+.

J is TRBJ2-7 and V is TRBV6-5, with D maybe TRBD1 (6 bases). Sequencing input: CD4+CD127+ conventional T cells sorted from PBMCs. The receptor was derived from a human donor in good health. In nucleotides, the CDR3 is TGTGCCAGCAGATACGACAGGTTGAGGGAGCAGTACTTC. It encodes CASRYDRLREQYF.